This T cell receptor beta chain derives from a study of cytomegalovirus exposure and HLA in healthy donors. Points from the study as a whole: A later analysis reportedly found fewer N-insertions in an Asian-associated ancestry cluster than the approximately 700-donor mean. Productive rates of about 90% or about 30% were seen for most TCR beta V segments in an earlier analysis.

A multiplex PCR was run with 60 Vbeta primers and 13 Jbeta primers. The method was immunoSEQ multiplex PCR; TCRdb's version includes in-frame clones alone and lacks a portion of them. The repertoire holds about 130,000 clones, with 80% as singletons. Trimming stripped 3 bases from V and 9 bases from J, with 13 bases between. Germline V CDR1 and CDR2: SGHRS, YFSETQ. The CDR3 covers 13 residues. Concerning this clone itself: Its target is not known.

The sample comprised PBMCs. This TCR came from a man younger than 45 in good health and CMV-seronegative. The J gene is TRBJ2-1, the V gene TRBV5-1; no definite D call. CDR3: CASSYPPNTEQFF. In DNA form, the CDR3 reads TGCGCCAGCAGCTACCCCCCTAATACTGAGCAGTTCTTC.